A selection of T cell receptor beta chains follows, all from one sample in a study of cytomegalovirus exposure and HLA in healthy donors. Profiling relied on immunoSEQ multiplex PCR, and the TCRdb table lists in-frame clones only, not all of them. The sample consists of about 120,000 clones, 77% of them appearing once. The material sequenced was PBMCs. Receptors originate from a man between 40 and 49 years old in good health and CMV-seropositive. Each CDR3 is given with its conserved first and last residue. Each record gives: V gene, J gene, D gene, clone size, CDR3 DNA, CDR3 protein. D genes are given only for firm matches. Rows give clone size only sometimes, using once, few, many, or a class for an expanded clone.

TRBV7-3	TRBJ2-7	.	.	TGTGCCAGCGGCACACCCAGGGGTTCCTACGAGCAGTACTTC	CASGTPRGSYEQYF
TRBV7-2	TRBJ2-5	TRBD1	.	TGTGCCAGCAGCGCAGGGGGCACGGGAGAGACCCAGTACTTC	CASSAGGTGETQYF
TRBV10-1	TRBJ2-3	TRBD1	.	TGCCCACAGGGGGCCGGTTTTACAGATACGCAGTATTTT	CPQGAGFTDTQYF
TRBV11-2	TRBJ1-6	TRBD1	.	TGTGCCAGCAGCCCCGGGACAGGTTGGATCGGGGGCCGTTCACCCCTCCACTTT	CASSPGTGWIGGRSPLHF
TRBV29-1	TRBJ2-5	TRBD2	.	TGCAGCGTTGAAGATTCCGGTAGCGGGTACCAAGAGACCCAGTACTTC	CSVEDSGSGYQETQYF
TRBV21-1	TRBJ1-2	.	.	TGTGCCAGCAGCAAAGCGAGTGTGAGGGACTATGGCTACACCTTC	CASSKASVRDYGYTF
TRBV7-3	TRBJ2-2	TRBD2	.	TGTGCCAGCAGGCCACGCGGGGGGGCAGGCGGGGAGCTGTTTTTT	CASRPRGGAGGELFF
TRBV9	TRBJ2-7	.	.	TGTGCCAGCAGCGTACGGGGGAACCTCTCCTACGAGCAGTACTTC	CASSVRGNLSYEQYF
TRBV18	TRBJ2-5	.	once	TGTGCCAGCTCACCAAACGGGGGAGAGACCCAGTACTTC	CASSPNGGETQYF
TRBV6-1	TRBJ1-6	TRBD1	once	TGTGCCAGCAGGGAGGACAGGAGATATAATTCACCCCTCCACTTT	CASREDRRYNSPLHF
TRBV19	TRBJ1-1	.	.	TGTGCCAGTAGTAAACAGGACACTGAAGCTTTCTTT	CASSKQDTEAFF
TRBV10-3	TRBJ2-3	TRBD2	.	TGTGCCATCAGTGACAGCACTAGCGGAGGAGATACGCAGTATTTT	CAISDSTSGGDTQYF
TRBV5-6	TRBJ1-4	TRBD1	.	TGTGCCAGCAGCGGGGGACAGGGAGGTGTTAGGGCTAATGAAAAACTGTTTTTT	CASSGGQGGVRANEKLFF
TRBV23-1	TRBJ2-2	TRBD1	few	TGCGCCAGCAGCCAGGGACAGGGCTCCGGGGAGCTGTTTTTT	CASSQGQGSGELFF
TRBV6-5	TRBJ2-1	TRBD2	.	TGTGCCAGCAGTATTAGCGGGGCGGGGTACAATGAGCAGTTCTTC	CASSISGAGYNEQFF
TRBV6-4	TRBJ2-1	TRBD1	.	TGTGCCAGCAGTCCGGACAGGGTCCCCCACAATGAGCAGTTCTTC	CASSPDRVPHNEQFF
TRBV6-5	TRBJ2-4	.	few	TGTGCCAGCAGTGCGGGAGCCAAAAACATTCAGTACTTC	CASSAGAKNIQYF
TRBV5-1	TRBJ2-7	.	.	TGCGCCAGCAGCTTGGAAAGGGGCGTTTACGAGCAGTACTTC	CASSLERGVYEQYF
TRBV28	TRBJ1-2	TRBD1	.	TGTGCCAGCAGCCTCCCCCGGGACAGTCCTAACTATGGCTACACCTTC	CASSLPRDSPNYGYTF
TRBV11-2	TRBJ2-7	TRBD1	once	TGTGCCAGCAGCTCTCCAGGGGGCAGATTCTACGAGCAGTACTTC	CASSSPGGRFYEQYF
TRBV6-1	TRBJ1-4	.	.	TGTGCCAGCAGTGCCACCGGGGCAGGGGTCTCTACTAATGAAAAACTGTTTTTT	CASSATGAGVSTNEKLFF
TRBV19	TRBJ1-4	.	few	TGTGCCAGTAGTAGCAACTACAGGGTACCAACTAATGAAAAACTGTTTTTT	CASSSNYRVPTNEKLFF
TRBV25-1	TRBJ2-5	.	.	TGTGCCAGCAGTGAATACGCGGGGGCTCCCCAAGAGACCCAGTACTTC	CASSEYAGAPQETQYF
TRBV5-1	TRBJ2-7	TRBD1	.	TGCGCCAGCAGCCCCTACGGACAGGCCTCCTACGAGCAGTACTTC	CASSPYGQASYEQYF
TRBV28	TRBJ1-2	TRBD1	few	TGTGCCAGCAGTCCCACCTGGACAGGGGGCGCCTATGGCTACACCTTC	CASSPTWTGGAYGYTF
TRBV2	TRBJ1-1	.	.	TGTGCCAGCAGTCGCAGGGAAAGCACTGAAGCTTTCTTT	CASSRRESTEAFF
TRBV7-3	TRBJ1-3	TRBD1	.	TGTGCCAGCAGCTTGTCCGGGACAGGGTACTCTGGAAACACCATATATTTT	CASSLSGTGYSGNTIYF
TRBV11-2	TRBJ2-3	TRBD2	few	TGTGCCAGCAGCCGCGGACTAGCGGGGCGCACAGATACGCAGTATTTT	CASSRGLAGRTDTQYF
TRBV5-1	TRBJ2-1	TRBD2	few	TGCGCCAGCAGCTCAGGACTAGTCGGATGGTCCTACAATGAGCAGTTCTTC	CASSSGLVGWSYNEQFF
TRBV19	TRBJ2-2	.	.	TGTGCCAGTAGTATAGATCTCAACACCGTGAACACCGGGGAGCTGTTTTTT	CASSIDLNTVNTGELFF
TRBV7-3	TRBJ1-6	.	.	TGTGCCAGCAGCTTAAAACGGGATTCACCCCTCCACTTT	CASSLKRDSPLHF
TRBV5-1	TRBJ1-6	.	.	TGCGCCAGCAGCCCGACTGGCGGTGGATCTTATTCACCCCTCCACTTT	CASSPTGGGSYSPLHF
TRBV5-1	TRBJ2-6	TRBD2	once	TGCGCCAGCAGCTCAACCGGGGGGGGCACTGGGGCCAACGTCCTGACTTTC	CASSSTGGGTGANVLTF
TRBV6-1	TRBJ2-7	.	.	TGTGCCAGCAGTGTAATCAGACAGCGAACATACGAGCAGTACTTC	CASSVIRQRTYEQYF
TRBV6-1	TRBJ1-2	TRBD1	.	TGTGCCAGCAGTGTTGGACAGGGGGCTGGCTACACCTTC	CASSVGQGAGYTF
TRBV28	TRBJ2-7	TRBD2	.	TGTGCCAGCAAAGCGGGGGGGCCTTCCGAGCAGTACTTC	CASKAGGPSEQYF
TRBV9	TRBJ2-7	TRBD2	.	TGTGCCAGCAGCCCCAGGACTAGCGGGGGGGCCTACGAGCAGTACTTC	CASSPRTSGGAYEQYF
TRBV18	TRBJ2-2	TRBD2	.	TGTGCCAGCCTCGGGAGGGGGAGAAACACCGGGGAGCTGTTTTTT	CASLGRGRNTGELFF
TRBV11-3	TRBJ2-7	.	.	TGTGCCAGCAGCTTTACGGGACAAACCTACGAGCAGTACTTC	CASSFTGQTYEQYF
TRBV7-9	TRBJ1-5	.	.	TGTTCCAGCAGCTTAGCAGGGGATAGCAATCAGCCCCAGCATTTT	CSSSLAGDSNQPQHF
TRBV7-6	TRBJ1-1	.	.	TGTGCCAGCAGCTTAACGACAGACGAGCGGGGGACTGAAGCTTTCTTT	CASSLTTDERGTEAFF
TRBV28	TRBJ2-1	TRBD1	few	TGTGCCAGCACTCAACCGGGACAGGGTTACAATGAGCAGTTCTTC	CASTQPGQGYNEQFF
TRBV7-3	TRBJ1-6	.	once	TGTGCCAGCAGCTCGGAGATACGCAATTCACCCCTCCACTTT	CASSSEIRNSPLHF
TRBV7-3	TRBJ2-2	.	.	TGTGCCAGCAGCTTAAAGCGTGCCGGGGAGCTGTTTTTT	CASSLKRAGELFF
TRBV7-8	TRBJ2-6	TRBD1	.	TGTGCCAGCCTCCCTCAGCCGAGGCAGGGGGCTCCTGGGGCCAACGTCCTGACTTTC	CASLPQPRQGAPGANVLTF
TRBV18	TRBJ2-3	TRBD1	.	TGTGCCAGCTCACAGGGACAGAAGTACCATGGCACAGATACGCAGTATTTT	CASSQGQKYHGTDTQYF
TRBV7-2	TRBJ1-3	.	.	TGTGCCAGCAGCTTACAACCAGCGACAGTTGGAAACACCATATATTTT	CASSLQPATVGNTIYF
TRBV14	TRBJ2-3	TRBD2	.	TGTGCCAGCAGCACTCGACTAGCGGGGCTGGCAGATACGCAGTATTTT	CASSTRLAGLADTQYF
TRBV18	TRBJ1-2	.	.	TGTGCCAGCTCACCAGGTACAGCTCTACTCGGCTACACCTTC	CASSPGTALLGYTF
TRBV28	TRBJ1-1	.	.	TGTGCCAGCAGTCCCACAGGGAACACTGAAGCTTTCTTT	CASSPTGNTEAFF
TRBV5-6	TRBJ2-7	.	.	TGTGCCAGCAGCTCGATGCCAACACCCGAGCAGTACTTC	CASSSMPTPEQYF
TRBV15	TRBJ1-4	.	.	TGTGCCACCAGCCTCTCGGGGGTAAATGAAAAACTGTTTTTT	CATSLSGVNEKLFF
TRBV7-6	TRBJ1-6	.	.	TGTGCCAGCAGCGGAACGGAGGGGCTCCGCACCTATAATTCACCCCTCCACTTT	CASSGTEGLRTYNSPLHF
TRBV7-2	TRBJ1-1	TRBD1	.	TGTGCCAGCAGCTTAACTCCGGGACAGGGGTATACTGAAGCTTTCTTT	CASSLTPGQGYTEAFF
TRBV7-6	TRBJ1-4	.	.	TGTGCCAGCAGCCCCCCCGAGGAGGACGAAAAACTGTTTTTT	CASSPPEEDEKLFF
TRBV7-8	TRBJ1-2	.	.	TGTGCCAGCAGCACCACGGGAGGGTCCGACTATGGCTACACCTTC	CASSTTGGSDYGYTF